One sample yielded the 19 T cell receptor beta chains listed below, sequenced in a study of breast tumors, draining lymph nodes, adjacent tissues. Axillary draining lymph nodes of breast cancer patients supplied the node samples. TCRdb recomputed calls from the multiplex PCR reads with MiXCR, one row per CDR3 protein. Among 150,000 to 200,000 distinct CDR3 sequences, roughly 35% were seen once, and the ten largest hold 3.8%. Sequences were obtained from axillary lymph node tissue. The origin of the receptors is a female donor with breast cancer. Some clones in this sample may be carry-over from other donors' samples.

The chain has TRBV28 and TRBJ2-1, with TRBD2 matching 7 bases. Looked up from germline, CDR1 is MDHEN and CDR2 is SYDVKM. V was pared by 9 bases and J by 0 bases, with 11 bases of the junction left unmatched. The CDR3 length is 16 residues. CDR3: CASSYPGGGSYNEQFF. The CDR3 DNA is TGTGCCAGTTCATACCCAGGCGGGGGCTCCTACAATGAGCAGTTCTTC. The full variable domain, with the rest looked up from reference TRBV28 and TRBJ2-1, is DVKVTQSSRYLVKRTGEKVFLECVQDMDHENMFWYRQDPGLGLRLIYFSYDVKMKEKGDIPEGYSVSREKKERFSLILESASTNQTSMYLCASSYPGGGSYNEQFFGPGTRLTVL.

This clonotype was seen many times. The chain has TRBV2 and TRBJ1-4, with 8 positions matching TRBD1. Germline values: CDR1 SNHLY, CDR2 FYNNEI. CDR3 size: 14 residues. Germline trimming cut 6 bases from V and 6 bases from J; bases unmatched to any gene: 6. The CDR3 loop is CASSVAGGHEKLFF. CDR3 sequence (DNA): TGTGCCAGCAGCGTCGCAGGGGGCCATGAAAAACTGTTTTTT.

This clonotype appeared many times. Written as DNA, the CDR3 is TGTGCCAGCTCACCAGGAACTAGCGGCTACGAGCAGTACTTC. This gives the protein CASSPGTSGYEQYF. The genes are TRBV18 and TRBJ2-7; 8 nucleotides agree with TRBD2. Germline V lookup: CDR1 KGHSH, CDR2 LQKENI. The CDR3 covers 14 residues. The ends lost 2 bases at V and 3 bases at J; junction bases unmatched: 3.

This clonotype was detected many times. This may stem from a read error, because a much larger clone lies one nucleotide away. The rearrangement links TRBV20-1 to TRBJ2-3; TRBD2 matches at 12 bases. CDR1 and CDR2 from the germline V gene are DFQATT and SNEGSKA (reference sequence). The CDR3 has 15 amino acids. Trimming cost V 3 bases and J 4 bases; bases outside gene matches: 5. CDR3 region: CSASPRLAGADTQYF. The CDR3, as DNA: TGCAGTGCTAGCCCCCGACTAGCGGGGGCAGATACGCAGTATTTT.

About this clonotype: A read error may explain this, as a much larger clone is one base away. The V call is TRBV11-2, the J call TRBJ1-6; tentative D call: TRBD1 (6 bases). This CDR3 region has 14 residues. Germline values: CDR1 SGHAT, CDR2 FQNNGV. This chain's CDR3 is CASSTGQYTSPLHF. The DNA of the CDR3 is TGTGCCAGCAGCACGGGACAATATACTTCACCCCTCCACTTT.

In its sample, this clonotype was seen many times. The chain employs TRBV9 and TRBJ2-1; a weak D match, TRBD1 (5 bases). The CDR3 has 15 residues. In germline, CDR1 is SGDLS, CDR2 YYNGEE. V lost 0 bases, J lost 5 bases, and 12 bases lay in between. This chain's CDR3 is CASSVVGQTHNEQFF. CDR3 in DNA: TGTGCCAGCAGCGTAGTGGGGCAGACCCACAATGAGCAGTTCTTC.

The chain combines TRBV6-2 or TRBV6-3 with TRBJ2-3; 10 positions agree with TRBD2. Looked up from germline, CDR1 is MNHEY and CDR2 is SVGEGT. The CDR3 is 18 amino acids. With V trimmed by 5 bases and J by 2 bases, 13 bases remained unmatched. The CDR3 DNA sequence: TGTGCCAGCAGTCCTTTCGATTGGCTAGCGGGGGACACAGATACGCAGTATTTT. It translates to CASSPFDWLAGDTDTQYF.

A remark on this clonotype: This sequence may be a read error, since a much larger clone differs from it by one base. Because the CDR3 is missing its conserved closing phenylalanine or tryptophan, this is likely a read error. This rearrangement joins TRBV3-1 to TRBJ2-2, with D unresolved. The CDR3 has 12 amino acids. From germline, CDR1 is LGHDT and CDR2 YNNKEL (reference sequence). V lost 6 bases and J 5 bases, leaving 7 bases between the germline ends. DNA of the CDR3: TGTGCCAGCAGACATATTACCGGGGAGCTGTTTCTT. It encodes CASRHITGELFL.

Many counts were recorded for this clonotype. The gene calls are TRBV7-2 and TRBJ2-2, with 7 bases aligning to TRBD2. The junction had 9 bases not matched to a gene; V was cut back by 5 bases and J by 6 bases. CDR3 length: 15 residues. From germline, CDR1 is SGHTA and CDR2 FQGNSA. The CDR3: CASSGLAGVSGELFF. The CDR3 DNA is TGTGCCAGCAGCGGACTCGCGGGAGTATCCGGGGAGCTGTTTTTT.

Concerning this clonotype itself: Compared with germline, one end of the junction differs, possibly owing to a read error. V usage is TRBV20-1 and J usage is TRBJ2-7; D is perhaps TRBD2 (6 bases). Germline V gene data show CDR1 as DFQATT and CDR2 as SNEGSKA (reference sequence). This CDR3 spans 15 amino acids. The CDR3 sequence: CSAGDPRRGSHEQYF. In DNA, the CDR3 is TGCAGTGCTGGAGACCCTAGGAGGGGCTCCCACGAGCAGTACTTC.

This clonotype was recorded many times. The chain is built from TRBV19 and TRBJ2-2, with TRBD1 matching 10 bases. Germline CDR1 is LNHDA and CDR2 is SQIVND (reference sequence). V lost 6 bases, J lost 7 bases, and 8 bases stayed unmatched. The CDR3 sequence is 15 residues long. The CDR3 DNA follows: TGTGCCAGTAGACAAGACAGGGGGCCGGTCGGGGAGCTGTTTTTT. Protein sequence: CASRQDRGPVGELFF.

The chain combines TRBV20-1 with TRBJ2-2; D is possibly TRBD1 (6 bases). Germline CDR1 and CDR2: DFQATT and SNEGSKA (reference sequence). The CDR3 loop spans 12 amino acids. The V end was cut by 5 bases, the J end by 7 bases, with 11 bases between. The CDR3 region is CSALNRVGELFF. CDR3 DNA: TGCAGTGCTCTGAACAGGGTCGGGGAGCTGTTTTTT.

The V and J genes are TRBV29-1 and TRBJ1-4; possible D gene TRBD1, 6 bases. There are 16 residues in the CDR3. V shed 6 bases and J shed 7 bases, with 24 bases lying between them. Looked up from germline, CDR1 is SQVTM and CDR2 is ANQGSEA. CDR3 sequence (DNA): TGCAGCGTCCGGGATCCACAGGGAGCGGGGGGTGAAAAACTGTTTTTT. Its protein is CSVRDPQGAGGEKLFF.

This clonotype has a count of ten or more. V usage is TRBV6-5 and J usage is TRBJ2-7; 14 bases agree with TRBD2. The germline gives CDR1 MNHEY, CDR2 SVGAGI. The CDR3 has 18 amino acids. V was clipped by 0 bases and J by 0 bases; unmatched bases: 4. CDR3 in amino acids: CASSYSTSGRADSYEQYF. The CDR3 DNA follows: TGTGCCAGCAGTTACTCGACTAGCGGGAGGGCCGACTCCTACGAGCAGTACTTC.

Remarks on this clonotype: As the CDR3 is not closed by the conserved phenylalanine or tryptophan, this likely results from a read error. J is TRBJ2-1 and V is TRBV12-3 or TRBV12-4; TRBD2 is a possible D gene (7 bases). The V and J ends lost 6 bases and 7 bases respectively, with 16 bases between them. The CDR3 has 14 residues. Here the CDR3 reads CASSLGARGNEQFP. The DNA of the CDR3 is TGTGCCAGCAGCTTGGGGGCGCGGGGGAATGAGCAGTTCCCC.

Only a few counts were recorded for this clonotype. Possible read error: a much larger clone is one base away. The chain recombines TRBV5-4 with TRBJ2-2; D is unclear. The germline V gene has CDR1 SGHNT and CDR2 YYREEE (reference sequence). Trimming cost V 1 base and J 8 bases, with 15 bases left between them. The CDR3 runs to 15 residues. The CDR3 protein is CASSLIGPPGGELFF. As DNA, the CDR3 is TGTGCCAGCAGCTTGATAGGCCCCCCTGGAGGGGAGCTGTTTTTT.

This clonotype appeared a single time. Just one base apart from a much larger clone, this may be a read error. V is TRBV24-1 and J is TRBJ1-4, with TRBD1 matching over 9 bases. The CDR3 sequence is 14 residues long. Unmatched junction bases numbered 11, after V lost 11 bases and J lost 8 bases. Germline V gene data show CDR1 as KGHDR and CDR2 as SFDVKD. The CDR3 nucleotides read TGTGCCAACAGCTCGACAGGGGGTTTCGAAAAACTGTTTTTT. Residues: CANSSTGGFEKLFF.

This clonotype occurred many times. The chain combines TRBV20-1 with TRBJ1-5; D unresolved. CDR1 is DFQATT and CDR2 is SNEGSKA in the germline V gene (reference sequence). Trimming left V 5 bases short and J 0 bases short, with 8 bases between. This CDR3 region has 13 residues. The CDR3 is CSARPDSNQPQHF. In DNA form, the CDR3 reads TGCAGTGCTCGGCCAGATAGCAATCAGCCCCAGCATTTT.

This clonotype was recorded many times. A read error may produce the germline difference seen at one junction end. The chain employs TRBV6-5 and TRBJ2-7; the D is unclear. There are 16 residues in the CDR3. CDR1 MNHEY and CDR2 SVGAGI come from the germline V gene. CDR3 nucleotide sequence: TGTGCCAGCAGTCACTCGAAAGGTAGTTTTGCCTACGAGCAGTACTTC. This sequence encodes CASSHSKGSFAYEQYF.